This T cell receptor (beta chain) was identified during a study of cytomegalovirus exposure and HLA in healthy donors. Regarding the study as a whole: Links to common viral pathogens appeared, in a later analysis, for several of the most significant clusters. One cluster of highly shared sequence variants probably arose as a sequencing artifact. The classifier, whose performance was assessed in both the original and validation cohorts, reportedly diagnosed cytomegalovirus status with high specificity and sensitivity.

This clone was picked up one time. What it binds is not known. Germline loops: CDR1 MGHRA, CDR2 YSYEKL. CDR3 size: 14 residues. V lost 0 bases, J lost 10 bases, and 6 bases stayed unmatched. Researchers ran the PCR with 60 Vbeta and 13 Jbeta primers. The table came from immunoSEQ multiplex PCR; TCRdb's copy has only in-frame clones and leaves some out. The sample shows roughly 150,000 clones, 76% of them seen only once. The material sequenced was PBMCs. The rearrangement uses TRBV4-1 and TRBJ2-1; the match to TRBD2 covers 7 bases. The sequence derives from a male donor in good health and CMV-seronegative. This CDR3 reads CASSQEGGILEQFF. The DNA of the CDR3 is TGCGCCAGCAGCCAAGAGGGGGGGATTTTGGAGCAGTTCTTC.